Below are 27 T cell receptor beta chains sequenced from a single sample in a study of T cell responses to AZD1222 COVID-19 vaccine. Clones were sequenced by immunoSEQ multiplex PCR, and TCRdb holds only the in-frame ones, with some missing. The top ten hold 4% to 5.5% of the sample, which has 90,000 to 150,000 clones, about 87% seen once. The sample in question was peripheral blood, obtained on day 0 of AZD1222 vaccination. The origin of the receptors is an adult in good health.

The rearrangement links TRBV18 to TRBJ2-7; 9 bases fit TRBD2. The CDR3 has 16 amino acids. Trimming removed 3 bases from V and 2 bases from J; junction bases left unmatched: 8. Germline assignment: CDR1 KGHSH and CDR2 LQKENI. CDR3 nucleotide sequence: TGTGCCAGCTCACCCCCCCGGGGCGGGGGGGCCTACGAGCAGTACTTC. Translation gives CASSPPRGGGAYEQYF.

This sequence joins TRBV6-1 and TRBJ2-7; D is undetermined. From germline, CDR1 is MNHNS and CDR2 SASEGT. The CDR3 length is 12 residues. Trimming removed 8 bases from V and 1 base from J, with 9 bases in between. CDR3 protein: CASEERSYEQYF. DNA of the CDR3: TGTGCCAGCGAGGAAAGGTCCTACGAGCAGTACTTC.

The V call is TRBV10-3, the J call TRBJ1-3, with D possibly being TRBD1 (6 bases). Germline V CDR1 and CDR2: ENHRY, SYGVKD. Trimming left V 10 bases short and J 1 base short, with 8 bases between. The CDR3 length is 12 residues. In DNA form, the CDR3 reads TGTGCCACGAGGGGGTCTGGAAACACCATATATTTT. Translated, it gives CATRGSGNTIYF.

The chain is built from TRBV7-3 and TRBJ2-6, with D unresolved. The CDR3 loop spans 14 amino acids. Trimming removed 5 bases at V and 1 base at J, with 6 bases between. In germline, CDR1 is SGHTA, CDR2 FQGTGA. The CDR3 loop is CASSPASGANVLTF. CDR3 DNA: TGTGCCAGCAGCCCGGCGTCTGGGGCCAACGTCCTGACTTTC.

The J gene is TRBJ2-3, the V gene TRBV10-1; 11 nucleotides agree with TRBD2. CDR3 length: 18 residues. V was pared by 4 bases and J by 0 bases, with 9 bases of the junction left unmatched. CDR1 and CDR2 (germline): WNHNN, SYGVQD (reference sequence). CDR3 sequence (DNA): TGCGCCAGCAGTGTACGGACTAGCGGGCGAAGAAGCACAGATACGCAGTATTTT. It specifies CASSVRTSGRRSTDTQYF.

The V and J genes are TRBV4-1 and TRBJ2-7; 12 bases line up with TRBD1. Germline V gives CDR1 MGHRA, CDR2 YSYEKL. The CDR3 covers 15 residues. V lost 0 bases and J lost 7; bases outside the gene matches: 4. The CDR3 nucleotides are TGCGCCAGCAGCCAAGACGGGACAGGGGGCTTAGAGCAGTACTTC. Protein product: CASSQDGTGGLEQYF.

The chain couples TRBV6-2 or TRBV6-3 to TRBJ1-4, with D possibly matching TRBD1 (5 bases). CDR1 MNHEY and CDR2 SVGEGT come from the germline V gene. The ends were cut back, 2 bases at V and 3 bases at J, with 10 bases in the middle. CDR3 length: 15 residues. CDR3 sequence reads: CASSYGWDSNEKLFF. The CDR3, as DNA: TGTGCCAGCAGTTACGGCTGGGACTCTAATGAAAAACTGTTTTTT.

CDR3 nucleotide sequence: TGTGCCAGCAGCCAAGGCCTGTCCCAAGAGACCCAGTACTTC. Translated: CASSQGLSQETQYF. V is TRBV3-1 (or the pseudogene TRBV3-2) and J is TRBJ2-5; D is ambiguous. The V end lost 1 base, the J end lost 1 base, and 7 bases lay between the germline ends. This CDR3 comprises 14 residues. The germline V gene has CDR1 LGHDT and CDR2 YNNKEL (reference sequence).

The V and J genes are TRBV2 and TRBJ1-6; the D is unclear. The V gene lost 7 bases and the J gene lost 0 bases, with 16 bases spanning the gap. CDR3 length: 17 amino acids. CDR1 SNHLY and CDR2 FYNNEI come from the germline V gene. CDR3 DNA: TGTGCCAGCACTTTATTGGTGGGCGGCTCCTATAATTCACCCCTCCACTTT. Translation gives CASTLLVGGSYNSPLHF.

This clone was recorded a few times. At one boundary the junction diverges from the germline segment, which might be a read error. This chain joins TRBV2 and TRBJ1-1; D perhaps matches TRBD1 (6 bases). Germline V gene lookup returns CDR1 SNHLY and CDR2 FYNNEI. This CDR3 region has 15 residues. As DNA, the CDR3 is TGTGCCAGCAGAGAAGTACAGGGCGCAGGCACTGAAGCTTTCTTT. This translates into CASREVQGAGTEAFF.

This clone was observed a handful of times. The chain combines TRBV6-2 or TRBV6-3 with TRBJ2-7, with 8 positions matching TRBD1. Germline V gene data show CDR1 as MNHEY and CDR2 as SVGEGT. The CDR3 runs to 17 residues. J was trimmed by 3 bases and V by 2 bases; bases with no gene match: 12. CDR3 in amino acids: CASSYTGEGQDYYEQYF. Here the CDR3 DNA reads TGTGCCAGCAGTTACACAGGCGAGGGACAGGATTACTACGAGCAGTACTTC.

The CDR3 loop reads CASSQDPGAPGQPQHF. In DNA form, the CDR3 reads TGCGCCAGCAGCCAAGATCCGGGGGCGCCGGGTCAGCCCCAGCATTTT. The rearrangement uses TRBV4-3 and TRBJ1-5; D is perhaps TRBD1 (6 bases). Germline V CDR1 and CDR2: LGHNA, YSLEER. The CDR3 is 16 residues long. Trimming took off 0 bases at V and 6 bases at J, with 15 bases between the two ends.

About this clone itself: Other DNA variants within this sample encode the same CDR3. The CDR3 loop reads CASSLAGGRGDQETQYF. DNA of the CDR3: TGCGCCAGCAGCTTGGCCGGTGGGCGGGGGGACCAAGAGACCCAGTACTTC. The V call is TRBV5-1, the J call TRBJ2-5, with 8 nucleotides matching TRBD2. V shed 0 bases, J shed 0 bases, and the junction held 7 bases outside the gene matches. Germline V gene sequence: CDR1 SGHRS, CDR2 YFSETQ. The CDR3 runs 17 residues.

The CDR3 protein is CASSTLAERSIRANVLTF. The CDR3 DNA is TGTGCCAGCAGCACTCTGGCAGAACGATCTATTAGGGCCAACGTCCTGACTTTC. This chain uses TRBV27 with TRBJ2-6; no reliable D call. CDR3 length: 18 amino acids. The V gene's germline CDR1 is MNHEY and CDR2 SMNVEV (reference sequence). V lost 6 bases and J lost 5, with 23 bases in between.

The chain couples TRBV5-1 to TRBJ1-2, with a tentative D call TRBD1 (6 bases). The germline V gene has CDR1 SGHRS and CDR2 YFSETQ. This CDR3 region has 15 residues. Trimming pared 0 bases from V and 0 bases from J, leaving 9 bases between. The CDR3 reads CASSLGTETNYGYTF. As DNA, the CDR3 is TGCGCCAGCAGCTTGGGGACAGAGACTAACTATGGCTACACCTTC. Combining the CDR3 with reference TRBV5-1 and TRBJ1-2 gives the whole variable domain KAGVTQTPRYLIKTRGQQVTLSCSPISGHRSVSWYQQTPGQGLQFLFEYFSETQRNKGNFPGRFSGRQFSNSRSEMNVSTLELGDSALYLCASSLGTETNYGYTFGSGTRLTVV.

The chain combines TRBV12-3 or TRBV12-4 with TRBJ1-6, with D maybe TRBD1 (6 bases). The CDR3 covers 13 residues. V was pared by 7 bases and J by 9 bases, with 13 bases between. CDR3 nucleotide sequence: TGTGCCAGCACTCGGGGGGCGGGTTCACCCCTCCACTTT. Translation gives CASTRGAGSPLHF.

The chain combines TRBV19 with TRBJ2-4, with D perhaps matching TRBD2 (6 bases). V gave up 1 base and J gave up 6 bases, with 13 bases separating them. CDR3 length: 15 residues. CDR1 and CDR2 from the germline V gene are LNHDA and SQIVND (reference sequence). The CDR3 bases are TGTGCCAGTAGTATAGGAGGACCGGGGGTAAACATTCAGTACTTC. It specifies CASSIGGPGVNIQYF.

The chain has TRBV2 and TRBJ1-2; D possibly corresponds to TRBD1 (5 bases). The CDR3 has 13 residues. In germline, CDR1 is SNHLY, CDR2 FYNNEI. V was pared by 6 bases and J by 14 bases, with 22 bases between. The DNA of the CDR3 is TGTGCCAGCAGAGGGACGGGAGCCTCGGAGGTGACCTTC. Amino acids: CASRGTGASEVTF.

This chain connects TRBV3-1 (or the pseudogene TRBV3-2) to TRBJ2-5; D is possibly TRBD1 (6 bases). Germline values: CDR1 LGHDT, CDR2 YNNKEL (reference sequence). V lost 1 base and J lost 2, with 14 bases in between. This CDR3 contains 16 residues. The CDR3 is CASSQVLPGQQETQYF. The CDR3 nucleotides are TGTGCCAGCAGCCAAGTTCTTCCGGGACAACAAGAGACCCAGTACTTC.

For the CDR3, the DNA is TGTGCCAGCAGCTTAGAAGACAGGGAGATTGAGCAGTTCTTC. This translates into CASSLEDREIEQFF. The chain is built from TRBV7-6 and TRBJ2-1; 7 bases fit TRBD1. This CDR3 has 14 residues. Germline V CDR1 and CDR2: SGHVS, FNYEAQ. V shed 1 base and J 9 bases; nucleotides not matched to a gene: 6.

This CDR3 is CASKDRYTEAFF. CDR3 nucleotide sequence: TGTGCCAGCAAGGACCGGTACACTGAAGCTTTCTTT. The chain couples TRBV19 to TRBJ1-1; D call uncertain. The germline CDR1 and CDR2 sequences are LNHDA and SQIVND (reference sequence). CDR3 length equals 12 residues. Trimming stripped 9 bases from V and 3 bases from J, with 11 bases between. The variable domain in full, completed from reference TRBV19 and TRBJ1-1, reads DGGITQSPKYLFRKEGQNVTLSCEQNLNHDAMYWYRQDPGQGLRLIYYSQIVNDFQKGDIAEGYSVSREKKESFPLTVTSAQKNPTAFYLCASKDRYTEAFFGQGTRLTVV.

The chain carries TRBV3-1 (or the pseudogene TRBV3-2) and TRBJ1-1; TRBD1 aligns across 11 bases. Germline CDR1 and CDR2: LGHDT and YNNKEL (reference sequence). The CDR3 consists of 13 residues. V was clipped by 2 bases and J by 12 bases; unmatched bases: 5. Written as DNA, the CDR3 is TGTGCCAGCAGCCAAACGGACAGGGGGCTTTCTTTCTTT. Encoded protein: CASSQTDRGLSFF.

The chain joins TRBV4-3 to TRBJ2-1; a possible D gene is TRBD2 (5 bases). The V end was cut by 0 bases, the J end by 5 bases, with 11 bases between. The germline V gene has CDR1 LGHNA and CDR2 YSLEER. The CDR3 length is 15 residues. CDR3 protein: CASSQDAGPHNEQFF. CDR3 DNA: TGCGCCAGCAGCCAAGATGCGGGTCCCCACAATGAGCAGTTCTTC.

Of note for this clone: Relative to the germline gene, one junction end is altered; a read error may explain this. The chain recombines TRBV7-8 with TRBJ1-6; D is unclear. CDR3 size: 16 residues. Germline CDR1 is SGHVS and CDR2 is FQNEAQ. The CDR3, as DNA: TGTGCCAGCAGCTTAGGCCGGACCCCCGTCTATTCACCTCTCCACTTT. This sequence encodes CASSLGRTPVYSPLHF.

The rearrangement links TRBV9 to TRBJ2-2; weak D call: TRBD2 (6 bases). The V end was cut by 2 bases, the J end by 6 bases, with 8 bases between. Germline V gene sequence: CDR1 SGDLS, CDR2 YYNGEE. The CDR3 length is 13 residues. DNA for the CDR3: TGTGCCAGCAGCGTGGAGGGTGCCGGGGAGCTGTTTTTT. It codes for CASSVEGAGELFF.

J is TRBJ2-7 and V is TRBV28; 9 nucleotides line up with TRBD1. CDR3 length: 15 residues. Germline trimming cut 4 bases from V and 6 bases from J; bases unmatched to any gene: 10. Germline V gene lookup returns CDR1 MDHEN and CDR2 SYDVKM. CDR3 DNA: TGTGCCAGCAGTTCGCCGGGACAGGGACGTGGCGAGCAGTACTTC. It yields the protein CASSSPGQGRGEQYF.

V and J are TRBV7-8 and TRBJ2-2; TRBD2 might be the D (6 bases). V gave up 1 base and J gave up 4 bases, with 10 bases separating them. Germline V gene data show CDR1 as SGHVS and CDR2 as FQNEAQ. The CDR3 is 15 amino acids. The CDR3 DNA is TGTGCCAGCAGCTTAGGCGGGGCGGGCACCGGGGAGCTGTTTTTT. Translation: CASSLGGAGTGELFF.